This T cell receptor (beta chain) stems from a study of CDR3 diversity in severe acne. This CDR3 is 11 amino acids long. The ends were cut back, 2 bases at V and 6 bases at J, with 5 bases in the middle. Looked up from germline, CDR1 is SGHVS and CDR2 is FNYEAQ. This clonotype was seen just once. A much larger clone sits a single nucleotide away, making a read error possible. TCRdb redid the calling of the PCR reads with MiXCR, one entry per CDR3 protein. The sample has tens of thousands of distinct CDR3 sequences; approximately 51% are singletons. This receptor was identified in a male donor in good health, without acne. Sequenced: blood. The genes are TRBV7-6 and TRBJ2-7; possibly TRBD2 for D (5 bases). The CDR3 DNA sequence: TGTGCCAGCAGCTTACGGGGCGAGCAGTACTTC. Translating gives CASSLRGEQYF.